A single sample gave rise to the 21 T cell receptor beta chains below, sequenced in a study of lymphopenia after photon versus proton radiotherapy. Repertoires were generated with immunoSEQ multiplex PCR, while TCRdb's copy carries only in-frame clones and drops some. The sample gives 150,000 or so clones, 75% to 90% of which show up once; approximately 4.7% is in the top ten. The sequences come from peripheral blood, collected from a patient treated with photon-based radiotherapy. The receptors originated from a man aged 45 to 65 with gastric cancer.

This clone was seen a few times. The CDR3 region has the DNA TGTGCCAGCAGTTCCCGGGCCCGGGCGGGCACTGAAGCTTTCTTT. This encodes CASSSRARAGTEAFF. This rearrangement joins TRBV6-1 to TRBJ1-1; D gene uncertain. Per germline, CDR1 MNHNS and CDR2 SASEGT. CDR3 size: 15 residues. Trimming removed 5 bases from V and 4 bases from J, with 17 bases in between.

CDR3 sequence (DNA): TGTGCCAGCTCACCCTCGGACAGGGTTAATGAAAAACTGTTTTTT. This codes for CASSPSDRVNEKLFF. V gene TRBV18 combines with J gene TRBJ1-4; 8 bases align to TRBD1. V was pared by 3 bases and J by 4 bases, with 4 bases of the junction left unmatched. Germline CDR1 is KGHSH and CDR2 is LQKENI. The CDR3 extends over 15 amino acids.

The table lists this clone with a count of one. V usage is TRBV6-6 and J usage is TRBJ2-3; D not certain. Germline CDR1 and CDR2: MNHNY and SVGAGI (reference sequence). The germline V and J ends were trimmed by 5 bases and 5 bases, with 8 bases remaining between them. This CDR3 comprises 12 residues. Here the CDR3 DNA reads TGTGCCAGCAGTACCAATGTAGATACGCAGTATTTT. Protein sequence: CASSTNVDTQYF.

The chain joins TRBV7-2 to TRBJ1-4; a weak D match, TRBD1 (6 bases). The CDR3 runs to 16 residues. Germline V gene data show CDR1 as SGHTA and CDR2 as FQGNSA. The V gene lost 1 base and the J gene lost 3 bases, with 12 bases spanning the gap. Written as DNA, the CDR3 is TGTGCCAGCAGCTTAGGGGGGCAGGGCGCTAATGAAAAACTGTTTTTT. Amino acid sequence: CASSLGGQGANEKLFF. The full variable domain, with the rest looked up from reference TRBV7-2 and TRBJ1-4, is GAGVSQSPSNKVTEKGKDVELRCDPISGHTALYWYRQSLGQGLEFLIYFQGNSAPDKSGLPSDRFSAERTGGSVSTLTIQRTQQEDSAVYLCASSLGGQGANEKLFFGSGTQLSVL.

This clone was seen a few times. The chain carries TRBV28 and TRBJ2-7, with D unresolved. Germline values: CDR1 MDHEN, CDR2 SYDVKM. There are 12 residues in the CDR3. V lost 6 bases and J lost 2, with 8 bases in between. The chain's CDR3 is CASRSRPYEQYF. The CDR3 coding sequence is TGTGCCAGCAGGAGTAGACCCTACGAGCAGTACTTC.

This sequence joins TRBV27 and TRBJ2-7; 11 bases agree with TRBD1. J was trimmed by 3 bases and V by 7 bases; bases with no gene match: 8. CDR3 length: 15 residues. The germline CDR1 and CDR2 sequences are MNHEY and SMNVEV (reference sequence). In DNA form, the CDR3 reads TGTGCCAGCACCAAAATGGGGACAGGGGGCTACGAGCAGTACTTC. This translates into CASTKMGTGGYEQYF.

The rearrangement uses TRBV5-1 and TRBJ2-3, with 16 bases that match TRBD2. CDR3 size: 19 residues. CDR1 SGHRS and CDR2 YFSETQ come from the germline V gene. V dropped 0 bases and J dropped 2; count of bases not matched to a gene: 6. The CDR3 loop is CASSLAPGLAGGPTDTQYF. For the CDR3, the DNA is TGCGCCAGCAGCTTGGCCCCGGGACTAGCGGGAGGGCCCACAGATACGCAGTATTTT.

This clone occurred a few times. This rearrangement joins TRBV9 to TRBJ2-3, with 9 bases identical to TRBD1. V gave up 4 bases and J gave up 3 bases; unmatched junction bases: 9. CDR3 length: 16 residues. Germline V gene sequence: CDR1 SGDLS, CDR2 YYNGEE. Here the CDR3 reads CASSPRTGDVTDTQYF. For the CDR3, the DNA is TGTGCCAGCAGCCCACGGACAGGGGACGTAACAGATACGCAGTATTTT.

For the CDR3, the DNA is TGTGCCAGCAGTGACTCCATATACGGGGAGCAGTTCTTC. This encodes CASSDSIYGEQFF. The chain joins TRBV6-4 to TRBJ2-1; D remains ambiguous. Germline CDR1 MRHNA, CDR2 SNTAGT. This CDR3 spans 13 amino acids. Trimming shortened V by 0 bases and J by 10 bases, and 10 bases separated the two germline ends.

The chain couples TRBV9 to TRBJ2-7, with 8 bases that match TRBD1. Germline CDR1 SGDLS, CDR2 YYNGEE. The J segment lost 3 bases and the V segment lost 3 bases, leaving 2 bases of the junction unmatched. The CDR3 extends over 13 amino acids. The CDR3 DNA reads TGTGCCAGCAGCGCACAGGGGGGCTACGAGCAGTACTTC. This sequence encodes CASSAQGGYEQYF.

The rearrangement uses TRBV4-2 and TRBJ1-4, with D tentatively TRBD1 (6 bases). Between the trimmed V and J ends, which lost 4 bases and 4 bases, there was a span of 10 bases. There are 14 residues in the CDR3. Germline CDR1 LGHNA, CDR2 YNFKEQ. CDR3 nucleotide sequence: TGTGCCAGCAGCCCGGCAGGGGATAATGAAAAACTGTTTTTT. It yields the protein CASSPAGDNEKLFF.

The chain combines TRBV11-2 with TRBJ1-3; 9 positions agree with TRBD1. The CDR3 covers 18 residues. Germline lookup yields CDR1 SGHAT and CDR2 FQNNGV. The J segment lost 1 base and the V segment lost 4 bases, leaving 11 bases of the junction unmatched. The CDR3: CASSSLFRTGESGNTIYF. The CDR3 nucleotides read TGTGCCAGCAGCTCTCTATTTAGGACAGGGGAATCTGGAAACACCATATATTTT.

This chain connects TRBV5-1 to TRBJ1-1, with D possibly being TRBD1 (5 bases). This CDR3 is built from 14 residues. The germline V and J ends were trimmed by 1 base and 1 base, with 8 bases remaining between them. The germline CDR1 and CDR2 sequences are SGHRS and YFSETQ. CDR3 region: CASSLLGANTEAFF. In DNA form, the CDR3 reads TGCGCCAGCAGCTTGTTAGGGGCGAACACTGAAGCTTTCTTT.

The CDR3 reads CSVAGQGHNEQFF. The CDR3 DNA follows: TGCAGCGTTGCCGGACAGGGTCACAATGAGCAGTTCTTC. The V and J genes are TRBV29-1 and TRBJ2-1, with 8 nucleotides matching TRBD1. The CDR3 spans 13 residues. The V and J ends lost 4 bases and 5 bases, in that order; junction bases with no gene match: 4. CDR1 SQVTM and CDR2 ANQGSEA come from the germline V gene.

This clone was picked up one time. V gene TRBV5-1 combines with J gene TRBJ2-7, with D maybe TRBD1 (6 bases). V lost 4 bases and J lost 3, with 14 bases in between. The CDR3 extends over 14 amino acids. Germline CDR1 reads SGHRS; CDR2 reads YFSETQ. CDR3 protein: CASSTGQTVYEQYF. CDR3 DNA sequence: TGCGCCAGCAGCACAGGACAGACTGTCTACGAGCAGTACTTC.

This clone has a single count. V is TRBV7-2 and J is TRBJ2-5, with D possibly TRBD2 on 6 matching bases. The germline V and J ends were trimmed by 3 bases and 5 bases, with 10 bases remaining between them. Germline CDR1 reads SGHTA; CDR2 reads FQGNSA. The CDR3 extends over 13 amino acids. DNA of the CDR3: TGTGCCAGCAGCTTGGGACTTTGGGAGACCCAGTACTTC. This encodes CASSLGLWETQYF.

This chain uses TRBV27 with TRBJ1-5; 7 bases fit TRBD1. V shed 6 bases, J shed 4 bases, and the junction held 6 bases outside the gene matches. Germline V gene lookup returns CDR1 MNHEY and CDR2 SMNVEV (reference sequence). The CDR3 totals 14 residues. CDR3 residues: CASSRTGQNQPQHF. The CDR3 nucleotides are TGTGCCAGCAGCCGGACAGGTCAAAATCAGCCCCAGCATTTT.

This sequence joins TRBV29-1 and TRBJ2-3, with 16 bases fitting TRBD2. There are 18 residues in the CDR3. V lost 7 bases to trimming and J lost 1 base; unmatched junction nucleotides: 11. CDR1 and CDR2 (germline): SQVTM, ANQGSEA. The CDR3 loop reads CSAAGLAGGARGTDTQYF. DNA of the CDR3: TGCAGCGCCGCGGGACTAGCGGGAGGGGCTAGAGGCACAGATACGCAGTATTTT.

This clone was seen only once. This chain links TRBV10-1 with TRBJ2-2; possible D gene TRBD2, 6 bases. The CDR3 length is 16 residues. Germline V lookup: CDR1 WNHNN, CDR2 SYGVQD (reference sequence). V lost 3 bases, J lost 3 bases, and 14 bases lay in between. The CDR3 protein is CASSDPRGDYTGELFF. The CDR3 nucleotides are TGCGCCAGCAGTGACCCGCGGGGCGACTACACCGGGGAGCTGTTTTTT.

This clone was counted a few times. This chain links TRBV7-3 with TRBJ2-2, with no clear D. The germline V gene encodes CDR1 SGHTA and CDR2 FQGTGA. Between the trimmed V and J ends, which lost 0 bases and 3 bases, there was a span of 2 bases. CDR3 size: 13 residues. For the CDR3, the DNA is TGTGCCAGCAGCTTAACGTACACCGGGGAGCTGTTTTTT. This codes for CASSLTYTGELFF.

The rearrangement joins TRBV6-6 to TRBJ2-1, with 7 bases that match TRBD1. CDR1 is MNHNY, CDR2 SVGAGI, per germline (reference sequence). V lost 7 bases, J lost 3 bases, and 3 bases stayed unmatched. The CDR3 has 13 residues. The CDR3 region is CASKGGDYNEQFF. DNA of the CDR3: TGTGCCAGCAAAGGGGGCGACTACAATGAGCAGTTCTTC.